These 21 T cell receptor beta chains originate from one sample sequenced in a study of blood T cells in healthy people across ages. Together with a sample-barcoded 5' primer, a J-beta primer mix was included in a second PCR lasting roughly 6 to 12 cycles. TCRdb used MiXCR to reprocess the 5' RACE reads, holding one entry per CDR3 protein. The data show 1.5 million to 2 million distinct CDR3 sequences, around 48% seen once. Material for sequencing was blood. The origin of the receptors is a woman between 40 and 55 years old in good health.

Only a few counts were recorded for this clonotype. This chain links TRBV7-9 with TRBJ2-3; no clear D. Trimming took 2 bases from V and 2 from J, leaving 11 bases between them. There are 15 residues in the CDR3. The germline CDR1 and CDR2 sequences are SEHNR and FQNEAQ (reference sequence). The CDR3 here is CASSLLVTNTDTQYF. As DNA, the CDR3 is TGTGCCAGCAGCTTATTGGTGACAAACACAGATACGCAGTATTTT.

This chain links TRBV7-9 with TRBJ2-7; D remains unclear. CDR1 SEHNR and CDR2 FQNEAQ come from the germline V gene (reference sequence). Trimming cost V 6 bases and J 4 bases, with 19 bases left between them. This CDR3 region has 15 residues. The CDR3 DNA is TGTGCCAGCAGTCCTACCAAAACTTTCCCGTACGAGCAGTACTTC. Amino acids: CASSPTKTFPYEQYF.

The DNA for the CDR3 is TGTGCCACCAGCAGAGATGAAGGCTACACCTTC. Encoded protein: CATSRDEGYTF. This sequence joins TRBV15 and TRBJ1-2; no clear D gene. The CDR3 has 11 residues. Germline V gene data show CDR1 as LNHNV and CDR2 as YYDKDF (reference sequence). V was cut by 0 bases and J by 8 bases, with 4 bases left in between.

The V and J genes are TRBV20-1 and TRBJ2-7; D tentatively fits TRBD1 or TRBD2 (5 bases each). CDR1 is DFQATT, CDR2 SNEGSKA, per germline (reference sequence). The V end lost 2 bases, the J end lost 2 bases, and 13 bases lay between the germline ends. The CDR3 has 14 residues. CDR3 nucleotides: TGCAGTGCTAGACCACCGGGACGGCCCTACGAGCAGTACTTC. This sequence encodes CSARPPGRPYEQYF.

This clonotype came up a few times. This rearrangement joins TRBV13 to TRBJ2-1, with TRBD1 as a possible D gene (6 bases). This CDR3 is 16 amino acids long. Trimming removed 3 bases at V and 0 bases at J, with 12 bases between. The V gene's germline CDR1 is PRHDT and CDR2 FYEKMQ (reference sequence). The CDR3 coding sequence is TGTGCCAGCAGCTTGGGGGACACGAGCTCCTACAATGAGCAGTTCTTC. It translates to CASSLGDTSSYNEQFF.

The gene calls are TRBV7-9 and TRBJ2-1; D remains ambiguous. This CDR3 comprises 14 residues. V shed 1 base and J shed 10 bases, with 14 bases lying between them. Looked up from germline, CDR1 is SEHNR and CDR2 is FQNEAQ (reference sequence). The CDR3, as DNA: TGTGCCAGCAGCTTAGTGGTTAGGGCATCCGAGCAGTTCTTC. Translated: CASSLVVRASEQFF.

The gene calls are TRBV4-3 and TRBJ2-5, with D uncertain. Germline assignment: CDR1 LGHNA and CDR2 YSLEER. V was trimmed by 0 bases and J by 11 bases, leaving 22 bases between them. The CDR3 is made up of 16 amino acids. CDR3 loop: CASSQDWVSSYNEQYF. DNA for the CDR3: TGCGCCAGCAGCCAAGATTGGGTAAGCTCCTACAATGAGCAGTACTTC.

This chain uses TRBV7-2 with TRBJ1-5; tentative D call: TRBD1 (6 bases). Germline CDR1 reads SGHTA; CDR2 reads FQGNSA. The CDR3 consists of 16 residues. Trimming removed 1 base at V and 7 bases at J, with 17 bases between. The CDR3 bases are TGTGCCAGCAGCTTAGAATTGGGCAGGGGAGGGCAGCCCCAGCATTTT. Protein: CASSLELGRGGQPQHF.

The rearrangement joins TRBV7-9 to TRBJ1-4, with D possibly matching TRBD1 (5 bases). V was pared by 3 bases and J by 6 bases, with 14 bases between. The CDR3 totals 15 residues. Germline V gives CDR1 SEHNR, CDR2 FQNEAQ (reference sequence). CDR3 DNA: TGTGCCAGCAGCTTTGGGGACGACCCGGATGAAAAACTGTTTTTT. It specifies CASSFGDDPDEKLFF.

The rearrangement links TRBV7-2 to TRBJ2-6; D may be TRBD1 (6 bases). The CDR3 has 19 residues. From germline, CDR1 is SGHTA and CDR2 FQGNSA. Trimming stripped 5 bases from V and 0 bases from J, with 20 bases between. CDR3 residues: CASSREPQGLSSGANVLTF. The CDR3 coding sequence is TGTGCCAGCAGCCGTGAACCACAGGGTTTGTCCTCTGGGGCCAACGTCCTGACTTTC.

This sequence joins TRBV29-1 and TRBJ2-5, with a tentative D call TRBD1 (5 bases). With 4 bases removed from V and 2 bases from J, the gap between germline ends came to 11 bases. The CDR3 is 13 amino acids. The germline V gene has CDR1 SQVTM and CDR2 ANQGSEA. The DNA for the CDR3 is TGCAGCGTTGCTGGCAGGGCACAAGAGACCCAGTACTTC. Translating it yields CSVAGRAQETQYF.

This chain uses TRBV4-3 with TRBJ2-4, with a tentative D call TRBD2 (7 bases). The CDR3 covers 16 residues. Germline V gene data show CDR1 as LGHNA and CDR2 as YSLEER. Trimming cost V 1 base and J 5 bases, with 15 bases left between them. In DNA, the CDR3 is TGCGCCAGCAGCCAAGGGGGCGGGGGCCAACAAAACATTCAGTACTTC. Amino acids: CASSQGGGGQQNIQYF.

The rearrangement joins TRBV20-1 to TRBJ2-5, with TRBD1 matching over 8 bases. The CDR3 contains 15 residues. V trimming: 5 bases; J trimming: 4 bases; junction bases outside the gene matches: 12. CDR1 and CDR2 (germline): DFQATT, SNEGSKA (reference sequence). The CDR3 DNA sequence: TGCAGTGCTCCAACCACAGGGGGGTCTCCAGAGACCCAGTACTTC. This codes for CSAPTTGGSPETQYF.

This clonotype appeared a few times. The chain couples TRBV20-1 to TRBJ1-4; maybe TRBD1 (5 bases). There are 16 residues in the CDR3. V lost 2 bases, J lost 4 bases, and 17 bases lay in between. CDR1 is DFQATT and CDR2 is SNEGSKA in the germline V gene (reference sequence). CDR3 sequence: CSARSPRTWINEKLFF. The CDR3 nucleotides are TGCAGTGCTAGATCCCCTAGGACATGGATTAATGAAAAACTGTTTTTT.

This chain joins TRBV25-1 and TRBJ1-6; D is uncertain. In germline, CDR1 is MGHDK, CDR2 SYGVNS. The CDR3 runs to 17 residues. The germline V and J ends were trimmed by 1 base and 7 bases, with 17 bases remaining between them. DNA for the CDR3: TGTGCCAGCAGTGAATGGGGTCGGGGTGCGTGGAATTCACCCCTCCACTTT. Residues: CASSEWGRGAWNSPLHF.

This clonotype was detected only a few times. The chain carries TRBV20-1 and TRBJ2-5; 7 nucleotides match TRBD1. V lost 4 bases and J lost 5; bases outside the gene matches: 13. This CDR3 is 15 amino acids long. Germline lookup yields CDR1 DFQATT and CDR2 SNEGSKA (reference sequence). The CDR3: CSATPPTGARETQYF. The CDR3 DNA sequence: TGCAGTGCTACCCCCCCAACAGGGGCGAGGGAGACCCAGTACTTC.

The rearrangement joins TRBV11-2 to TRBJ2-5; TRBD1 matches at 7 bases. The germline CDR1 and CDR2 sequences are SGHAT and FQNNGV. The CDR3 contains 14 residues. The J segment lost 5 bases and the V segment lost 5 bases, leaving 8 bases of the junction unmatched. CDR3 coding DNA: TGTGCCAGCAGCGAAGACAGGGCGGGCGAGACCCAGTACTTC. Amino acid sequence: CASSEDRAGETQYF.

V and J are TRBV20-1 and TRBJ2-5, with a possible D match to TRBD2 (6 bases). Germline V gene lookup returns CDR1 DFQATT and CDR2 SNEGSKA (reference sequence). V was pared by 6 bases and J by 3 bases, with 14 bases between. This CDR3 has 13 residues. The chain's CDR3 is CSARREIEETQYF. CDR3 in DNA: TGCAGTGCCCGGAGGGAGATAGAAGAGACCCAGTACTTC.

V usage is TRBV9 and J usage is TRBJ2-3; 10 bases fit TRBD2. Trimming took 2 bases from V and 4 from J; bases not matched to a gene: 10. This CDR3 spans 17 amino acids. CDR1 and CDR2 from the germline V gene are SGDLS and YYNGEE. DNA of the CDR3: TGTGCCAGCAGCGTCGATGTTGGACTAGCGGCCCCAGATACGCAGTATTTT. Amino acid sequence: CASSVDVGLAAPDTQYF.

The chain couples TRBV7-9 to TRBJ2-7; D is unresolved. This CDR3 is 13 amino acids long. The germline V and J ends were trimmed by 11 bases and 0 bases, with 14 bases remaining between them. In germline, CDR1 is SEHNR, CDR2 FQNEAQ (reference sequence). The CDR3 spells CAGSGASSYEQYF. For the CDR3, the DNA is TGTGCCGGATCAGGCGCGAGCTCCTACGAGCAGTACTTC.

This clonotype has just a few counts. The rearrangement links TRBV6-5 to TRBJ1-2, with 12 bases that match TRBD1. This CDR3 region has 14 residues. V shed 2 bases, J shed 7 bases, and the junction held 2 bases outside the gene matches. CDR1 and CDR2 (germline): MNHEY, SVGAGI. The CDR3 region has the DNA TGTGCCAGCAGTTACGGGACAGGGGGCGGTGGCTACACCTTC. This translates into CASSYGTGGGGYTF.